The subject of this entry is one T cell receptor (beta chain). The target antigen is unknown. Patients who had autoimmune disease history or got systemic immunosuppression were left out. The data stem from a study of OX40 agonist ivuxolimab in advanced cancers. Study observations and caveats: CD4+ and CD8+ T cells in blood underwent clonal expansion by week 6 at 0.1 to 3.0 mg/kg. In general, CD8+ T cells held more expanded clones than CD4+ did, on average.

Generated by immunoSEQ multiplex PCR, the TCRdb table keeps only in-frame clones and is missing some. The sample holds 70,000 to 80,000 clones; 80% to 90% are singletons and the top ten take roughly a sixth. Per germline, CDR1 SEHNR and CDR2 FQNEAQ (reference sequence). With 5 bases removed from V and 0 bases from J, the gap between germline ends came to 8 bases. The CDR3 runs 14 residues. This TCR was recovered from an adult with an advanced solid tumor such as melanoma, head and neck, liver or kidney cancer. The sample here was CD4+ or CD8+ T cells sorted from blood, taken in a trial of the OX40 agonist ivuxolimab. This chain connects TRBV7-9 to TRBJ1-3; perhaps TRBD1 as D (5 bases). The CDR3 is CASSLGTSGNTIYF. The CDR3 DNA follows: TGTGCCAGCAGCCTTGGGACCTCTGGAAACACCATATATTTT.